The rows below give T cell receptor beta chains drawn from one sample of a study of technical replicates of blood from a few donors. The protocol was immunoSEQ multiplex PCR, while the TCRdb copy is restricted to in-frame clones and leaves out a portion. The data hold 55,000 to 75,000 clones, with roughly 91% observed a single time. Specimen: PBMCs. The receptors originated from a human donor in good health. Some clones in this sample may be carry-over from other donors' samples. Each CDR3 is given with its conserved first and last residue.

V: TRBV7-9; J: TRBJ1-2; CDR3: CASSQLVWDSKQADPRYTF
V: TRBV27; J: TRBJ1-2; CDR3: CASSSQGNGYTF
V: TRBV7-9; J: TRBJ2-7; CDR3: CASSLGGRYEQYF
V: TRBV18; J: TRBJ2-2; CDR3: CASSPPGQLNTGELFF
V: TRBV7-9; J: TRBJ2-2; CDR3: CASSLVQGKAGELFF
V: TRBV25-1; J: TRBJ1-2; CDR3: CASSDHSAGGYTF
V: TRBV5-1; J: TRBJ1-1; CDR3: CASLGEGSTEAFF
V: TRBV4-2; J: TRBJ2-2; CDR3: CASSQEGGRNTGELFF
V: TRBV9; J: TRBJ1-6; CDR3: CASSVGQGRNSALHF
V: TRBV19; J: TRBJ1-6; CDR3: CASRTGGGNSPLHF
V: TRBV5-1; J: TRBJ2-1; CDR3: CASSLDPGNVEQFF
V: TRBV2; J: TRBJ2-5; CDR3: CASSRSSGGSETQYF
V: TRBV5-4; J: TRBJ2-5; CDR3: CASSLGAPDNLQETQYF
V: TRBV11-2; J: TRBJ2-7; CDR3: CASSPPSSYEQYF
V: TRBV13; J: TRBJ1-6; CDR3: CASSFALSSYNSPLHF
V: TRBV9; J: TRBJ1-3; CDR3: CASSDTRRGFSGNTIYF
V: TRBV9; J: TRBJ1-1; CDR3: CASSAQLQGATEAFF
V: TRBV10-3; J: TRBJ1-1; CDR3: CAIRDREENTEAFF
V: TRBV18; J: TRBJ2-2; CDR3: CASSPPGLANTGELFF
V: TRBV4-1; J: TRBJ2-2; CDR3: CASSQRGDRNTGELFF